This is a list of T cell receptor beta chains from one sample in a study of shared clonotypes between healthy human individuals. Some clones are missing from TCRdb's copy, which holds only in-frame ones; the method was immunoSEQ multiplex PCR. The repertoire has 650,000 to 800,000 clones, about 90% of them found once; the top ten carry 20% to 25%. The specimen sequenced was naive CD8+ T cells sorted from blood. These receptors were taken from a man aged 25 to 45 in good health. CDR3s include the opening cysteine and the closing phenylalanine or tryptophan. D genes are given only for firm matches. Size tells how often a clone was seen (once, few, many) or the class of an expanded clone, and some rows leave it out.

v_gene	j_gene	abundance	d_gene	CDR3aa	CDR3nt
TRBV6-1	TRBJ2-3	NA	NA	CASSEWPTDTQYF	TGTGCCAGCAGTGAATGGCCCACAGATACGCAGTATTTT
TRBV7-9	TRBJ1-5	few	NA	CASSPETGNQPQHF	TGTGCCAGCAGCCCCGAAACAGGGAATCAGCCCCAGCATTTT
TRBV6-1	TRBJ2-7	NA	NA	CASSEFYSSYEQYF	TGTGCCAGCAGTGAATTTTACTCATCCTACGAGCAGTACTTC
TRBV28	TRBJ1-2	NA	NA	CASAAEADYGYTF	TGTGCCAGCGCTGCGGAGGCAGACTATGGCTACACCTTC
TRBV7-9	TRBJ1-1	NA	NA	CASSLQGGTEAFF	TGTGCCAGCAGCTTACAGGGAGGCACTGAAGCTTTCTTT
TRBV4-2	TRBJ2-5	NA	TRBD2	CASSQDLGLAGALAYQETQYF	TGTGCCAGCAGCCAAGACCTGGGGCTAGCGGGAGCCCTGGCGTACCAAGAGACCCAGTACTTC
TRBV30	TRBJ2-5	once	TRBD1	CAWNSGQGVLAQYF	TGTGCCTGGAATTCGGGACAGGGGGTTTTGGCCCAGTACTTC
TRBV28	TRBJ2-7	few	NA	CASSLLRYEQYF	TGTGCCAGCAGTTTATTGCGCTACGAGCAGTACTTC
TRBV10-3	TRBJ2-7	NA	NA	CAISDGDSYEQYF	TGTGCCATCAGTGACGGTGACTCCTACGAGCAGTACTTC
TRBV5-1	TRBJ2-7	NA	TRBD2	CASSLPPGRDEQYF	TGCGCCAGCAGCCTACCCCCCGGGAGGGACGAGCAGTACTTC
TRBV5-1	TRBJ1-5	NA	NA	CASSLAGNNQPQHF	TGCGCCAGCAGCTTGGCCGGGAACAATCAGCCCCAGCATTTT
TRBV7-9	TRBJ2-3	NA	TRBD2	CASSPVRREGLFVTDTQYF	TGTGCCAGCAGCCCAGTCCGGCGGGAGGGCCTCTTTGTAACAGATACGCAGTATTTT
TRBV5-4	TRBJ2-1	NA	NA	CASSLVYRGRNNSYNEQFF	TGTGCCAGCAGCTTGGTATATCGTGGGAGGAATAACTCCTACAATGAGCAGTTCTTC
TRBV5-5	TRBJ2-7	NA	NA	CASRGADAYEQYF	TGTGCCAGCAGGGGGGCCGATGCCTACGAGCAGTACTTC
TRBV7-9	TRBJ1-2	NA	TRBD1	CASSEETGGVFRSYGYTF	TGTGCCAGCAGCGAAGAAACAGGGGGCGTTTTTCGGAGCTATGGCTACACCTTC
TRBV7-9	TRBJ2-7	NA	TRBD2	CASTSLGEGPYEQYF	TGTGCCAGCACCTCCCTGGGGGAGGGTCCCTACGAGCAGTACTTC
TRBV7-9	TRBJ1-1	NA	NA	CASSSPSQGATEAFF	TGTGCCAGCAGCTCCCCGTCCCAGGGAGCCACTGAAGCTTTCTTT
TRBV29-1	TRBJ2-2	few	NA	CSVETTNTGELFF	TGCAGCGTTGAGACAACGAACACCGGGGAGCTGTTTTTT
TRBV5-4	TRBJ2-7	NA	NA	CASSLAGESVPEQYF	TGTGCCAGCAGCTTGGCCGGGGAATCAGTTCCCGAGCAGTACTTC
TRBV15	TRBJ1-2	NA	TRBD1	CATSPDREGRNYGYTF	TGTGCCACCAGCCCCGACAGGGAAGGTCGGAACTATGGCTACACCTTC
TRBV6-5	TRBJ1-2	few	NA	CASRAFDRGYTF	TGTGCCAGCAGGGCCTTCGATAGGGGCTACACCTTC
TRBV11-2	TRBJ2-1	NA	NA	CASSYVDFRDNEQFF	TGTGCCAGCAGCTACGTGGATTTTCGGGACAATGAGCAGTTCTTC
TRBV11-2	TRBJ2-2	once	NA	CASSQGGRELFF	TGTGCCAGCAGCCAGGGTGGTAGGGAGCTGTTTTTT
TRBV29-1	TRBJ2-1	NA	NA	CSVEGTWGHNEQFF	TGCAGCGTTGAAGGGACCTGGGGACACAATGAGCAGTTCTTC
TRBV19	TRBJ2-7	few	NA	CASSFDNSYEQYF	TGTGCCAGTTCTTTCGACAACTCCTACGAGCAGTACTTC
TRBV9	TRBJ2-5	NA	NA	CASSVDPRGGETQYF	TGTGCCAGCAGCGTAGACCCCAGGGGCGGTGAGACCCAGTACTTC
TRBV5-4	TRBJ2-7	NA	TRBD1	CASSLPIRDRGPQSEQYF	TGTGCCAGCAGCTTGCCAATTCGGGACAGGGGGCCCCAGAGCGAGCAGTACTTC
TRBV23-1	TRBJ2-2	NA	NA	CASSGVPGELFF	TGCGCCAGTTCAGGGGTTCCCGGGGAGCTGTTTTTT
TRBV29-1	TRBJ2-3	NA	NA	CSVEGDEFSTDTQYF	TGCAGCGTGGAGGGCGATGAGTTTAGCACAGATACGCAGTATTTT
TRBV19	TRBJ2-1	NA	NA	CASSIVPSSYNEQFF	TGTGCCAGTAGTATAGTGCCCAGCTCCTACAATGAGCAGTTCTTC
TRBV27	TRBJ2-1	NA	TRBD2	CASRLTSPYNEQFF	TGTGCCAGCAGACTGACTAGCCCCTACAATGAGCAGTTCTTC
TRBV25-1	TRBJ1-1	NA	NA	CASSSRVNTEAFF	TGTGCCAGCAGCAGCAGGGTGAACACTGAAGCTTTCTTT
TRBV11-3	TRBJ2-1	NA	TRBD2	CASSGRSGDNEQFF	TGTGCCAGCAGCGGACGTAGCGGGGACAATGAGCAGTTCTTC
TRBV14	TRBJ1-6	NA	NA	CASSQAHGYNSPLHF	TGTGCCAGCAGCCAAGCACACGGATATAATTCACCCCTCCACTTT
TRBV29-1	TRBJ2-1	NA	TRBD2	CSAAGSLAGGNNEQFF	TGCAGCGCCGCGGGGTCTCTAGCGGGAGGTAACAATGAGCAGTTCTTC
TRBV5-5	TRBJ2-2	NA	TRBD1	CASSIHGQGVVDTGELFF	TGTGCCAGCAGCATCCACGGACAGGGTGTTGTGGACACCGGGGAGCTGTTTTTT
TRBV6-1	TRBJ2-7	NA	TRBD2	CASSESVGRESNEQYF	TGTGCCAGCAGTGAGTCCGTTGGGAGGGAAAGTAACGAGCAGTACTTC
TRBV9	TRBJ2-7	NA	NA	CASSLGDGSSYEQYF	TGTGCCAGCAGCTTGGGGGACGGGAGCTCCTACGAGCAGTACTTC
TRBV11-3	TRBJ2-2	NA	TRBD2	CASSLDSLAGAVGELFF	TGTGCCAGCAGCTTAGATAGCCTAGCGGGAGCTGTCGGGGAGCTGTTTTTT
TRBV11-2	TRBJ1-6	NA	NA	CASTPWQGDSPLHF	TGTGCCAGCACTCCGTGGCAGGGCGATTCACCCCTCCACTTT
TRBV4-1	TRBJ2-1	NA	NA	CASSSRRDEQFF	TGCGCCAGCAGCTCCAGACGGGATGAGCAGTTCTTC
TRBV7-6	TRBJ2-2	NA	NA	CASSLAHGRVGSGELFF	TGTGCCAGCAGCTTAGCGCACGGCAGGGTCGGGTCCGGGGAGCTGTTTTTT
TRBV5-4	TRBJ2-3	once	NA	CASSLGSTDTQYF	TGTGCCAGCAGCTTGGGAAGCACAGATACGCAGTATTTT
TRBV19	TRBJ2-2	NA	TRBD2	CASWGAGGRFGTGELFF	TGTGCCAGCTGGGGAGCGGGAGGTCGGTTTGGCACCGGGGAGCTGTTTTTT
TRBV7-9	TRBJ2-7	NA	TRBD2	CASSSTITSGRALYEQYF	TGTGCCAGCAGCTCAACTATAACTAGCGGGAGGGCCCTCTACGAGCAGTACTTC
TRBV7-9	TRBJ2-5	NA	NA	CASSFLGETQYF	TGTGCCAGCAGCTTCTTGGGAGAGACCCAGTACTTC
TRBV9	TRBJ2-2	NA	TRBD1	CASMDRSGSGELFF	TGTGCCAGCATGGACAGGTCCGGCTCCGGGGAGCTGTTTTTT
TRBV14	TRBJ2-7	NA	NA	CASSQELSGHYEQYF	TGTGCCAGCAGCCAAGAACTATCAGGGCACTACGAGCAGTACTTC
TRBV9	TRBJ2-7	NA	NA	CASSANPYEQYF	TGTGCCAGCAGCGCGAACCCCTACGAGCAGTACTTC
TRBV2	TRBJ2-5	NA	NA	CATLGDLQETQYF	TGTGCCACTCTCGGGGACCTCCAAGAGACCCAGTACTTC
TRBV28	TRBJ1-2	NA	NA	CASSLGGSGYTF	TGTGCCAGCAGTTTAGGGGGGTCTGGCTACACCTTC
TRBV7-2	TRBJ1-3	NA	NA	CASSPDSGNTIYF	TGTGCCAGCAGCCCGGACAGCGGAAACACCATATATTTT
TRBV28	TRBJ2-3	NA	NA	CASSLVVTDTQYF	TGTGCCAGCAGTTTAGTGGTAACCGATACGCAGTATTTT
TRBV27	TRBJ2-7	NA	TRBD2	CASSSWEGSGSYEQYF	TGTGCCAGCAGTTCTTGGGAGGGTAGCGGGTCCTACGAGCAGTACTTC
TRBV9	TRBJ1-2	NA	NA	CASSIGRGGFGYTF	TGTGCCAGCAGCATTGGACGTGGGGGGTTTGGCTACACCTTC
TRBV5-1	TRBJ2-1	NA	NA	CASSFRDSYNEQFF	TGCGCCAGCAGCTTCCGGGACTCCTACAATGAGCAGTTCTTC
TRBV27	TRBJ2-7	few	NA	CASSLWGRRSEQYF	TGTGCCAGCAGTTTGTGGGGACGGCGGTCCGAGCAGTACTTC
TRBV4-2	TRBJ2-1	NA	TRBD2	CASSPGFSAGLARGGSYNEQFF	TGTGCCAGCAGCCCGGGATTTTCGGCGGGACTAGCGCGTGGGGGGTCCTACAATGAGCAGTTCTTC